This entry lists 31 T cell receptor beta chains sequenced from one sample in a study of shared clonotypes between healthy human individuals. TCRdb's table, derived via immunoSEQ multiplex PCR, lists solely in-frame clones and lacks some. The table lists roughly 2 million clones, approximately 95% of them singletons. The sample was naive CD4+ T cells sorted from blood. Documented subset: CD45RA+ positively selected. The receptors derive from a man younger than 35 in good health.

Turning to this clone: Within the sample, other DNA sequences also encode this same CDR3. The V gene is TRBV6-5, the J gene TRBJ2-1; no firm D call. Germline-derived CDR1 and CDR2 are MNHEY and SVGAGI. This CDR3 is built from 13 residues. Trimming removed 6 bases from V and 7 bases from J, with 13 bases in between. CDR3 DNA: TGTGCCAGCAGGTCCGGCTCAGGAAATGAGCAGTTCTTC. Translating it yields CASRSGSGNEQFF.

The table lists this clone with a count of one. This chain joins TRBV6-1 and TRBJ1-4; TRBD1 might be the D (6 bases). V was shortened by 4 bases and J by 7 bases, with 16 bases between the two germline ends. This CDR3 is 15 amino acids long. Germline V gene data show CDR1 as MNHNS and CDR2 as SASEGT. In DNA form, the CDR3 reads TGTGCCAGCAGTGTGGGGTCTATAGGGGGTGAAAAACTGTTTTTT. Translated: CASSVGSIGGEKLFF.

The J gene is TRBJ2-7, the V gene TRBV11-3, with no clear D. Germline V gene data show CDR1 as SGHNT and CDR2 as YENEEA. This CDR3 is built from 13 residues. V was shortened by 3 bases and J by 5 bases, with 11 bases between the two germline ends. The CDR3 DNA reads as TGTGCCAGCAGCTTGGGTAGCAACAACGAGCAGTACTTC. This encodes CASSLGSNNEQYF.

This chain connects TRBV15 to TRBJ1-6; no reliable D call. CDR1 LNHNV and CDR2 YYDKDF come from the germline V gene (reference sequence). The CDR3 has 15 residues. The V and J ends lost 0 bases and 7 bases respectively, with 10 bases between them. CDR3 sequence: CATSRDRAENSPLHF. The CDR3 DNA reads as TGTGCCACCAGCAGAGATAGGGCCGAAAATTCACCCCTCCACTTT.

The gene calls are TRBV2 and TRBJ2-7; 7 bases map to TRBD1. CDR3 length equals 13 residues. The junction had 5 bases not matched to a gene; V was cut back by 7 bases and J by 2 bases. Germline CDR1 is SNHLY and CDR2 is FYNNEI. Here the CDR3 DNA reads TGTGCCAGCAAAAGGGGGCACGCCTACGAGCAGTACTTC. It translates to CASKRGHAYEQYF.

This sequence joins TRBV10-2 and TRBJ2-2; D not resolved. The V gene lost 5 bases and the J gene lost 6 bases, with 4 bases spanning the gap. This CDR3 region has 11 residues. Germline V gene lookup returns CDR1 WSHSY and CDR2 SAAADI. CDR3 nucleotide sequence: TGCGCCAGCAGTAGGGCCGGGGAGCTGTTTTTT. It codes for CASSRAGELFF.

The V and J genes are TRBV4-2 and TRBJ2-5; TRBD1 matches at 7 bases. V shed 3 bases and J 5 bases; nucleotides not matched to a gene: 6. The CDR3 sequence is 14 residues long. Germline V lookup: CDR1 LGHNA, CDR2 YNFKEQ. In DNA, the CDR3 is TGTGCCAGCAGCCATTGGGGACAGTCGGAGACCCAGTACTTC. This gives the protein CASSHWGQSETQYF.

V usage is TRBV27 and J usage is TRBJ1-2; D may be TRBD1 (6 bases). This CDR3 has 17 residues. V lost 5 bases and J lost 6, with 25 bases in between. Germline V CDR1 and CDR2: MNHEY, SMNVEV (reference sequence). CDR3: CASSLHSSPGQRDGYTF. The CDR3 nucleotides read TGTGCCAGCAGTCTCCACTCCAGCCCCGGACAGAGGGATGGCTACACCTTC.

The rearrangement joins TRBV7-9 to TRBJ1-4; D not resolved. V shed 2 bases and J shed 3 bases, with 7 bases lying between them. The CDR3 length is 14 residues. Germline loops: CDR1 SEHNR, CDR2 FQNEAQ (reference sequence). CDR3 residues: CASSLSSPNEKLFF. The CDR3 nucleotides read TGTGCCAGCAGCTTATCAAGCCCTAATGAAAAACTGTTTTTT.

This sequence joins TRBV7-2 and TRBJ1-6; 7 bases agree with TRBD1. V lost 5 bases and J lost 8; bases outside the gene matches: 3. Per germline, CDR1 SGHTA and CDR2 FQGNSA. This CDR3 has 13 amino acids. The CDR3 DNA follows: TGTGCCAGCAGCACCGACAGGGATTCACCCCTCCACTTT. Its translation: CASSTDRDSPLHF.

About this clone: The same CDR3 is also encoded by other DNA sequences in this sample. V usage is TRBV20-1 and J usage is TRBJ1-2; D not certain. V lost 0 bases and J 4 bases, leaving 3 bases between the germline ends. Germline CDR1 is DFQATT and CDR2 is SNEGSKA (reference sequence). The CDR3 runs to 11 residues. The CDR3 region has the DNA TGCAGTGCTAGAGAGGGCTATGGCTACACCTTC. Translating it yields CSAREGYGYTF.

The rearrangement links TRBV30 to TRBJ1-6, with 11 bases fitting TRBD1. The length of the CDR3 is 15 residues. V gave up 3 bases and J gave up 15 bases; unmatched junction bases: 13. Germline V gene sequence: CDR1 GTSNPN, CDR2 SVGIG (reference sequence). The CDR3 protein is CAWRSSGTGGLHLHF. The CDR3 DNA is TGTGCCTGGAGATCCTCCGGGACAGGGGGACTTCACCTCCACTTT.

This chain connects TRBV2 to TRBJ2-7, with 11 bases matching TRBD1. Germline CDR1 SNHLY, CDR2 FYNNEI. After removal of 6 bases from V and 7 bases from J, the junction contained 11 bases not matched to a gene. CDR3 length equals 15 residues. This CDR3 is CASSLGTGGFWEQYF. The CDR3 region has the DNA TGTGCCAGCAGCCTTGGGACAGGGGGGTTCTGGGAGCAGTACTTC.

In DNA form, the CDR3 reads TGTGCCAGCAGCCCTCAGGGGGTTGGTGGCTACACCTTC. Protein product: CASSPQGVGGYTF. This chain joins TRBV7-9 and TRBJ1-2; TRBD1 aligns across 7 bases. The CDR3 has 13 amino acids. V dropped 5 bases and J dropped 7; count of bases not matched to a gene: 7. Germline values: CDR1 SEHNR, CDR2 FQNEAQ (reference sequence).

The V and J genes are TRBV7-2 and TRBJ2-3, with 12 positions matching TRBD2. V gave up 5 bases and J gave up 8 bases; unmatched junction bases: 11. CDR1 is SGHTA and CDR2 is FQGNSA in the germline V gene. The CDR3 is made up of 16 amino acids. This CDR3 is CASSPRTSGKPVTQYF. The CDR3 nucleotides read TGTGCCAGCAGCCCCCGGACTAGCGGGAAGCCCGTTACGCAGTATTTT.

This sequence joins TRBV12-5 and TRBJ1-1; D is uncertain. In germline, CDR1 is LGHNT, CDR2 FRNRAP. The length of the CDR3 is 14 residues. Trimming stripped 5 bases from V and 0 bases from J, with 10 bases between. CDR3: CASGHGGMNTEAFF. CDR3 sequence (DNA): TGTGCTAGTGGTCACGGCGGAATGAACACTGAAGCTTTCTTT. The variable domain in full, completed from reference TRBV12-5 and TRBJ1-1, reads DARVTQTPRHKVTEMGQEVTMRCQPILGHNTVFWYRQTMMQGLELLAYFRNRAPLDDSGMPKDRFSAEMPDATLATLKIQPSEPRDSAVYFCASGHGGMNTEAFFGQGTRLTVV.

The rearrangement uses TRBV5-4 and TRBJ1-4; maybe TRBD1 (5 bases). CDR1 and CDR2 (germline): SGHNT, YYREEE (reference sequence). Trimming removed 4 bases at V and 8 bases at J, with 21 bases between. The CDR3 is made up of 16 amino acids. Here the CDR3 DNA reads TGTGCCAGCAGCCATCAAGGGTCGCTGGGGGAGGAAAAACTGTTTTTT. It is translated as CASSHQGSLGEEKLFF. The full variable domain, with the rest looked up from reference TRBV5-4 and TRBJ1-4, is ETGVTQSPTHLIKTRGQQVTLRCSSQSGHNTVSWYQQALGQGPQFIFQYYREEENGRGNFPPRFSGLQFPNYSSELNVNALELDDSALYLCASSHQGSLGEEKLFFGSGTQLSVL.

The chain is built from TRBV4-1 and TRBJ2-1; D is perhaps TRBD2 (6 bases). The CDR3 covers 18 residues. The germline CDR1 and CDR2 sequences are MGHRA and YSYEKL. Trimming left V 4 bases short and J 2 bases short, with 21 bases between. CDR3 residues: CASSRILAGAYPYNEQFF. CDR3 sequence (DNA): TGCGCCAGCAGCCGAATACTAGCTGGAGCTTACCCCTACAATGAGCAGTTCTTC.

The rearrangement joins TRBV4-1 to TRBJ1-4; D might be TRBD1 (5 bases). Per the germline V gene, CDR1 is MGHRA and CDR2 is YSYEKL. This CDR3 comprises 17 residues. Deletions cut 0 bases from V and 0 bases from J, with 11 bases between. The CDR3 region has the DNA TGCGCCAGCAGCCAAGAGTTGACAGCTCCAACTAATGAAAAACTGTTTTTT. Its translation: CASSQELTAPTNEKLFF.

The genes are TRBV9 and TRBJ2-5, with TRBD2 matching over 12 bases. CDR3 length equals 16 residues. Trimming at V came to 0 bases and at J to 3 bases, leaving 3 bases not matched to a gene. Germline loops: CDR1 SGDLS, CDR2 YYNGEE. As DNA, the CDR3 is TGTGCCAGCAGCGTAGGGGGACTAGCGGGTGAAGAGACCCAGTACTTC. This sequence encodes CASSVGGLAGEETQYF.

This clone was seen once. This chain links TRBV29-1 with TRBJ1-2; 9 nucleotides agree with TRBD1. V was pared by 8 bases and J by 4 bases, with 17 bases of the junction left unmatched. CDR3 size: 16 residues. CDR1 is SQVTM and CDR2 is ANQGSEA in the germline V gene. The CDR3 is CSPTPGQGFLFYGYTF. DNA of the CDR3: TGCAGCCCAACCCCGGGACAGGGATTTCTATTCTATGGCTACACCTTC. Variable domain in full (rest from reference TRBV29-1 and TRBJ1-2): SAVISQKPSRDICQRGTSLTIQCQVDSQVTMMFWYRQQPGQSLTLIATANQGSEATYESGFVIDKFPISRPNLTFSTLTVSNMSPEDSSIYLCSPTPGQGFLFYGYTFGSGTRLTVV.

Points on this clone: Other nucleotide sequences from this sample produce the same CDR3. V is TRBV6-1 and J is TRBJ1-5, with a possible D match to TRBD1 (5 bases). CDR3 size: 14 residues. V lost 1 base to trimming and J lost 5 bases, with 9 bases between them. Per germline, CDR1 MNHNS and CDR2 SASEGT. The CDR3: CASSEGQGYQPQHF. The CDR3 DNA sequence: TGTGCCAGCAGTGAAGGGCAGGGATATCAGCCCCAGCATTTT.

A remark on this clone: Other nucleotide sequences in the sample specify the same CDR3. V is TRBV25-1 and J is TRBJ2-6; no definite D call. In germline, CDR1 is MGHDK, CDR2 SYGVNS. The CDR3 extends over 13 amino acids. V was pared by 4 bases and J by 1 base, with 2 bases between. The CDR3 reads CASSVSGANVLTF. In DNA form, the CDR3 reads TGTGCCAGCAGTGTGTCTGGGGCCAACGTCCTGACTTTC.

J is TRBJ2-3 and V is TRBV7-2; 8 bases map to TRBD2. From germline, CDR1 is SGHTA and CDR2 FQGNSA. Trimming cost V 1 base and J 7 bases; bases outside gene matches: 10. The CDR3 totals 16 residues. This CDR3 reads CASSLVGAGVGNTQYF. As DNA, the CDR3 is TGTGCCAGCAGCTTAGTAGGAGCGGGAGTCGGAAATACGCAGTATTTT.

J is TRBJ2-3 and V is TRBV5-1, with 10 bases lining up with TRBD1. Per germline, CDR1 SGHRS and CDR2 YFSETQ. Trimming cost V 0 bases and J 5 bases; bases outside gene matches: 6. The CDR3 has 16 residues. In nucleotides, the CDR3 is TGCGCCAGCAGCTTGGTGGGACAGGGGATAGGAGATACGCAGTATTTT. It specifies CASSLVGQGIGDTQYF.

This sequence joins TRBV7-6 and TRBJ2-4, with a tentative D call TRBD2 (5 bases). Trimming left V 1 base short and J 8 bases short, with 9 bases between. Germline lookup yields CDR1 SGHVS and CDR2 FNYEAQ. The length of the CDR3 is 13 residues. The CDR3 spells CASSLGLRDIQYF. In nucleotides, the CDR3 is TGTGCCAGCAGCTTAGGGCTGAGGGACATTCAGTACTTC. Complete variable domain (other parts from reference TRBV7-6 and TRBJ2-4): GAGVSQSPRYKVTKRGQDVALRCDPISGHVSLYWYRQALGQGPEFLTYFNYEAQQDKSGLPNDRFSAERPEGSISTLTIQRTEQRDSAMYRCASSLGLRDIQYFGAGTRLSVL.

This chain links TRBV6-1 with TRBJ1-2; the match to TRBD1 covers 8 bases. The germline V gene encodes CDR1 MNHNS and CDR2 SASEGT. V gave up 4 bases and J gave up 7 bases; unmatched junction bases: 8. The CDR3 spans 14 residues. For the CDR3, the DNA is TGTGCCAGCAGTGCCTCGAGACAGGGGAGTGGCTACACCTTC. Translated, it gives CASSASRQGSGYTF.

The chain employs TRBV12-5 and TRBJ1-2; 8 positions agree with TRBD1. This CDR3 is built from 15 residues. Germline V gives CDR1 LGHNT, CDR2 FRNRAP. V was pared by 6 bases and J by 3 bases, with 9 bases of the junction left unmatched. The DNA of the CDR3 is TGTGCTAGTGGAAAAAGACAGGGGAAGGACTATGGCTACACCTTC. Translating gives CASGKRQGKDYGYTF. The variable domain in full, with the rest retrieved from reference TRBV12-5 and TRBJ1-2, is DARVTQTPRHKVTEMGQEVTMRCQPILGHNTVFWYRQTMMQGLELLAYFRNRAPLDDSGMPKDRFSAEMPDATLATLKIQPSEPRDSAVYFCASGKRQGKDYGYTFGSGTRLTVV.

This chain uses TRBV27 with TRBJ2-3; 8 nucleotides match TRBD2. This CDR3 contains 15 residues. The V and J ends lost 9 bases and 6 bases, in that order; junction bases with no gene match: 14. Per the germline V gene, CDR1 is MNHEY and CDR2 is SMNVEV (reference sequence). In nucleotides, the CDR3 is TGTGCCAGACCTCGGGGTAGCGGGACACTCGATACGCAGTATTTT. Translated: CARPRGSGTLDTQYF.

About this clone: The same CDR3 arises from other DNA sequences in this sample as well. The rearrangement uses TRBV5-1 and TRBJ2-3; the match to TRBD1 covers 8 bases. The CDR3 covers 15 residues. The germline V gene has CDR1 SGHRS and CDR2 YFSETQ. Trimming cost V 2 bases and J 0 bases; bases outside gene matches: 2. The CDR3 bases are TGCGCCAGCAGCTTAGGACAGGGAAGCACAGATACGCAGTATTTT. Its translation is CASSLGQGSTDTQYF. Using reference TRBV5-1 and TRBJ2-3 for the parts outside the CDR3, the full variable domain is KAGVTQTPRYLIKTRGQQVTLSCSPISGHRSVSWYQQTPGQGLQFLFEYFSETQRNKGNFPGRFSGRQFSNSRSEMNVSTLELGDSALYLCASSLGQGSTDTQYFGPGTRLTVL.

This rearrangement joins TRBV7-3 to TRBJ2-2; the D is unclear. The length of the CDR3 is 14 residues. Germline-derived CDR1 and CDR2 are SGHTA and FQGTGA. With 5 bases removed from V and 1 base from J, the gap between germline ends came to 8 bases. The CDR3 sequence is CASSPDGNTGELFF. CDR3 sequence (DNA): TGTGCCAGCAGCCCAGACGGGAACACCGGGGAGCTGTTTTTT.